The 29 T cell receptor beta chains presented below share a single source sample, sequenced in a study of response to subunit inactivated influenza vaccine. TCRdb reprocessed the RT-PCR reads with MiXCR, giving one entry per CDR3 protein. The table includes 650,000 to 800,000 distinct CDR3 sequences, about 15% detected once. The sample consisted of PBMCs from blood, taken around 15 days before vaccination. These receptors were obtained from a man in his fifties who received an inactivated influenza vaccine.

The V call is TRBV5-5, the J call TRBJ2-7, with 12 nucleotides matching TRBD1. With 4 bases clipped from V and 3 bases from J, the junction kept 5 bases outside the gene matches. The CDR3 runs to 15 residues. Germline lookup yields CDR1 SGHKS and CDR2 YYEKEE (reference sequence). The CDR3 loop reads CASSVGQGADYEQYF. CDR3 nucleotides: TGTGCCAGCAGCGTGGGACAGGGGGCTGACTACGAGCAGTACTTC.

This chain connects TRBV5-1 to TRBJ2-1; 10 bases are shared with TRBD2. Germline V gives CDR1 SGHRS, CDR2 YFSETQ. J lost 2 bases, V lost 4 bases, and 6 bases had no gene match. This CDR3 spans 16 amino acids. The CDR3 sequence: CASSTGAGGPYNEQFF. CDR3 sequence (DNA): TGCGCCAGCAGCACCGGAGCGGGAGGGCCCTACAATGAGCAGTTCTTC. Full variable domain (outside the CDR3, taken from reference TRBV5-1 and TRBJ2-1): KAGVTQTPRYLIKTRGQQVTLSCSPISGHRSVSWYQQTPGQGLQFLFEYFSETQRNKGNFPGRFSGRQFSNSRSEMNVSTLELGDSALYLCASSTGAGGPYNEQFFGPGTRLTVL.

The chain has TRBV12-3 or TRBV12-4 and TRBJ2-7; 7 positions match TRBD1. Trimming at V came to 3 bases and at J to 7 bases, leaving 9 bases not matched to a gene. The CDR3 covers 14 residues. This CDR3 reads CASSLGTESGEQYF. Here the CDR3 DNA reads TGTGCCAGCAGTTTGGGGACAGAGTCCGGGGAGCAGTACTTC.

The chain employs TRBV4-1 and TRBJ2-2, with 8 positions matching TRBD2. From germline, CDR1 is MGHRA and CDR2 YSYEKL. The CDR3 length is 21 residues. V gave up 0 bases and J gave up 2 bases; unmatched junction bases: 17. The CDR3 reads CASSQDLPRGRLGFNTGELFF. CDR3 sequence (DNA): TGCGCCAGCAGCCAAGATCTTCCCCGCGGGAGGCTCGGTTTTAACACCGGGGAGCTGTTTTTT.

The chain carries TRBV4-1 and TRBJ2-5; D is perhaps TRBD1 or TRBD2 (5 bases each). V dropped 5 bases and J dropped 5 bases, with 18 bases sitting between them. The germline V gene has CDR1 MGHRA and CDR2 YSYEKL. There are 15 residues in the CDR3. This CDR3 reads CASSGEAMGEETQYF. The CDR3 DNA sequence: TGCGCCAGCAGCGGTGAGGCCATGGGGGAGGAGACCCAGTACTTC.

The chain recombines TRBV20-1 with TRBJ2-1; 16 bases match TRBD2. The germline CDR1 and CDR2 sequences are DFQATT and SNEGSKA (reference sequence). The length of the CDR3 is 20 residues. Unmatched junction bases numbered 14, after V lost 1 base and J lost 5 bases. CDR3 nucleotides: TGCAGTGCTAGAGCCGGGACTAGCGGGAGGGCCGAGTCATCACACAATGAGCAGTTCTTC. Residues: CSARAGTSGRAESSHNEQFF.

The chain combines TRBV9 with TRBJ2-3; D is uncertain. Trimming left V 3 bases short and J 0 bases short, with 14 bases between. The length of the CDR3 is 16 residues. From germline, CDR1 is SGDLS and CDR2 YYNGEE. This chain's CDR3 is CASSGRGMSSTDTQYF. Here the CDR3 DNA reads TGTGCCAGCAGCGGACGTGGGATGTCTAGCACAGATACGCAGTATTTT. Combining the CDR3 with reference TRBV9 and TRBJ2-3 gives the whole variable domain DSGVTQTPKHLITATGQRVTLRCSPRSGDLSVYWYQQSLDQGLQFLIQYYNGEERAKGNILERFSAQQFPDLHSELNLSSLELGDSALYFCASSGRGMSSTDTQYFGPGTRLTVL.

The rearrangement links TRBV19 to TRBJ2-7; D uncertain. V gave up 3 bases and J gave up 7 bases, with 13 bases separating them. Germline V lookup: CDR1 LNHDA, CDR2 SQIVND (reference sequence). This CDR3 is built from 13 residues. Written as DNA, the CDR3 is TGTGCCAGTAGTATCTTTGACAAGAGGGAGCAGTACTTC. As protein: CASSIFDKREQYF.

V and J are TRBV24-1 and TRBJ2-1; no clear D gene. CDR1 is KGHDR and CDR2 is SFDVKD in the germline V gene. The CDR3 is 12 amino acids. Trimming shortened V by 9 bases and J by 5 bases, and 10 bases separated the two germline ends. CDR3 nucleotides: TGTGCCACCGAAGGGTTAAACAATGAGCAGTTCTTC. Translation: CATEGLNNEQFF.

This clonotype was detected a few times. V gene TRBV11-1 combines with J gene TRBJ2-3; D is possibly TRBD1 (6 bases). Looked up from germline, CDR1 is SGHAT and CDR2 is FQDESV (reference sequence). V was cut by 4 bases and J by 0 bases, with 20 bases left in between. The CDR3 covers 18 residues. CDR3: CASSSFRRTVTSTDTQYF. CDR3 in DNA: TGTGCCAGCAGCTCCTTCCGAAGGACAGTTACTAGCACAGATACGCAGTATTTT.

This chain connects TRBV5-1 to TRBJ2-1; 8 nucleotides align to TRBD1. Germline V gene sequence: CDR1 SGHRS, CDR2 YFSETQ. The CDR3 loop spans 14 amino acids. Trimming took 4 bases from V and 7 from J; bases not matched to a gene: 7. The CDR3 loop is CASSIQGAGNEQFF. In DNA, the CDR3 is TGCGCCAGCAGCATCCAGGGGGCGGGGAATGAGCAGTTCTTC.

This clonotype has just a few counts. V is TRBV11-2 and J is TRBJ2-7; 10 positions match TRBD2. This CDR3 comprises 14 residues. With 8 bases clipped from V and 0 bases from J, the junction kept 4 bases outside the gene matches. Germline V gives CDR1 SGHAT, CDR2 FQNNGV. The CDR3 sequence: CASPSGGNSYEQYF. The DNA for the CDR3 is TGTGCCAGCCCTAGCGGGGGAAACTCCTACGAGCAGTACTTC.

This clonotype was seen at least ten times. The chain is built from TRBV6-2 or TRBV6-3 and TRBJ2-7; 7 positions match TRBD2. The CDR3 is made up of 17 amino acids. Per germline, CDR1 MNHEY and CDR2 SVGEGT. V gave up 2 bases and J gave up 2 bases; unmatched junction bases: 12. This CDR3 is CASSYLSLASGPYEQYF. CDR3 DNA: TGTGCCAGCAGTTACCTTTCGTTGGCTAGCGGACCCTACGAGCAGTACTTC.

A few counts support this clonotype. The chain couples TRBV20-1 to TRBJ2-3; 14 bases map to TRBD2. Germline V gene lookup returns CDR1 DFQATT and CDR2 SNEGSKA (reference sequence). V shed 1 base and J 6 bases; nucleotides not matched to a gene: 9. CDR3 length: 17 residues. In nucleotides, the CDR3 is TGCAGTGCTAGAGGACTAGCGGGGGGGCGAATCGGGGATACGCAGTATTTT. Translation gives CSARGLAGGRIGDTQYF.

The V and J genes are TRBV11-1 and TRBJ2-4, with 8 bases aligning to TRBD2. CDR1 is SGHAT, CDR2 FQDESV, per germline (reference sequence). CDR3 size: 18 residues. V gave up 5 bases and J gave up 0 bases; unmatched junction bases: 12. CDR3 DNA: TGTGCCAGCAGCCCGTCCCCGGGAGGGCCTGTAGCCAAAAACATTCAGTACTTC. Residues: CASSPSPGGPVAKNIQYF.

This clonotype has a handful of counts. The V and J genes are TRBV5-1 and TRBJ1-2, with TRBD1 matching over 9 bases. The ends lost 0 bases at V and 6 bases at J; junction bases unmatched: 30. This CDR3 is built from 23 residues. Per the germline V gene, CDR1 is SGHRS and CDR2 is YFSETQ. In DNA, the CDR3 is TGCGCCAGCAGCTTGGGGTTCCCGGACAGGGGCGGAAGAAGGGATCTTCAGTTTCATGGCTACACCTTC. This encodes CASSLGFPDRGGRRDLQFHGYTF.

V gene TRBV6-2 or TRBV6-3 combines with J gene TRBJ2-1; D is unresolved. The V end was cut by 4 bases, the J end by 6 bases, with 4 bases between. The germline V gene encodes CDR1 MNHEY and CDR2 SVGEGT. The CDR3 extends over 11 amino acids. The CDR3, as DNA: TGTGCCAGCAGTTGGACCAATGAGCAGTTCTTC. This translates into CASSWTNEQFF.

This clonotype was detected ten times or more. The chain employs TRBV3-1 and TRBJ1-1; a possible D gene is TRBD1 (6 bases). The CDR3 spans 14 residues. Trimming left V 5 bases short and J 1 base short, with 11 bases between. The V gene's germline CDR1 is LGHDT and CDR2 YNNKEL (reference sequence). CDR3 in DNA: TGTGCCAGCAGCAAGGGGGGGCAGAACACTGAAGCTTTCTTT. Residues: CASSKGGQNTEAFF.

The chain couples TRBV11-2 to TRBJ2-3, with 7 bases lining up with TRBD1. This CDR3 is built from 17 residues. Germline loops: CDR1 SGHAT, CDR2 FQNNGV. V lost 8 bases to trimming and J lost 3 bases; unmatched junction nucleotides: 17. The CDR3 sequence is CASRRGGGLGATDTQYF. The CDR3 region has the DNA TGTGCCAGCCGAAGAGGGGGCGGTCTGGGTGCAACAGATACGCAGTATTTT.

This clonotype was detected only a few times. This chain connects TRBV3-1 to TRBJ2-3; D not certain. V dropped 4 bases and J dropped 5 bases, with 13 bases sitting between them. The CDR3 spans 14 residues. The germline V gene has CDR1 LGHDT and CDR2 YNNKEL (reference sequence). The CDR3 DNA sequence: TGTGCCAGCAGCCTTTCGATTTACAGAGATACGCAGTATTTT. Translating it yields CASSLSIYRDTQYF.

This chain joins TRBV6-1 and TRBJ2-1; D remains unclear. From germline, CDR1 is MNHNS and CDR2 SASEGT. The CDR3 loop spans 14 amino acids. The V end was cut by 6 bases, the J end by 5 bases, with 14 bases between. In DNA, the CDR3 is TGTGCCAGCAGGCTGGGGTATTGGGACAATGAGCAGTTCTTC. Translating it yields CASRLGYWDNEQFF.

The CDR3 is CASSLRLAGKGETQYF. CDR3 nucleotides: TGTGCCAGCAGCCTCCGACTAGCGGGCAAGGGGGAGACCCAGTACTTC. The chain combines TRBV5-4 with TRBJ2-5; 10 positions match TRBD2. This CDR3 has 16 amino acids. V dropped 4 bases and J dropped 5; count of bases not matched to a gene: 11. Germline loops: CDR1 SGHNT, CDR2 YYREEE (reference sequence).

The V call is TRBV7-2, the J call TRBJ2-7; the D is unclear. The V and J ends lost 5 bases and 2 bases respectively, with 7 bases between them. Germline assignment: CDR1 SGHTA and CDR2 FQGNSA. The CDR3 contains 12 residues. The CDR3: CASSPLAYEQYF. The CDR3 DNA sequence: TGTGCCAGCAGCCCATTAGCCTACGAGCAGTACTTC.

This chain connects TRBV20-1 to TRBJ2-3; TRBD2 matches at 8 bases. V was clipped by 6 bases and J by 1 base; unmatched bases: 3. CDR3 length: 13 residues. Germline assignment: CDR1 DFQATT and CDR2 SNEGSKA (reference sequence). Written as DNA, the CDR3 is TGCAGTGCCGAGACTAGCGGCACAGATACGCAGTATTTT. Amino acids: CSAETSGTDTQYF.

CDR3 DNA sequence: TGTGCCTGGAGTAAGGGACTAGCGAGTGAGCAGTTCTTC. Its translation is CAWSKGLASEQFF. This chain connects TRBV30 to TRBJ2-1; TRBD2 matches at 10 bases. CDR1 and CDR2 from the germline V gene are GTSNPN and SVGIG (reference sequence). This CDR3 is 13 amino acids long. J was trimmed by 9 bases and V by 2 bases; bases with no gene match: 4.

This chain joins TRBV7-9 and TRBJ1-2; D is unresolved. CDR3 length: 14 amino acids. The germline V gene has CDR1 SEHNR and CDR2 FQNEAQ (reference sequence). V shed 2 bases and J shed 4 bases, with 11 bases lying between them. CDR3 loop: CASSLTLGIYGYTF. The CDR3 DNA reads as TGTGCCAGCAGCTTAACGTTAGGGATCTATGGCTACACCTTC.

A few counts support this clonotype. The rearrangement joins TRBV28 to TRBJ2-1, with D tentatively TRBD2 (5 bases). V was pared by 2 bases and J by 8 bases, with 13 bases between. The CDR3 extends over 14 amino acids. The germline V gene has CDR1 MDHEN and CDR2 SYDVKM. CDR3 sequence: CASSLSGSLDEQFF. The CDR3 nucleotides read TGTGCCAGCAGTTTAAGCGGCTCCTTAGATGAGCAGTTCTTC.

At least ten counts were recorded for this clonotype. The J gene is TRBJ1-3, the V gene TRBV5-1; D is unresolved. The CDR3 runs to 13 residues. Trimming took 4 bases from V and 4 from J, leaving 9 bases between them. The germline V gene encodes CDR1 SGHRS and CDR2 YFSETQ. DNA for the CDR3: TGCGCCAGCAGCCCCGGGATAGGAAACACCATATATTTT. Its translation is CASSPGIGNTIYF.

This clonotype was picked up a small number of times. V and J are TRBV9 and TRBJ2-1; D remains ambiguous. Germline V gives CDR1 SGDLS, CDR2 YYNGEE. The CDR3 is made up of 15 amino acids. V lost 0 bases, J lost 4 bases, and 11 bases lay in between. Here the CDR3 DNA reads TGTGCCAGCAGCGTAGACGGGCATTCGTACAATGAGCAGTTCTTC. Its translation is CASSVDGHSYNEQFF.